This entry features one TCR beta chain sequence. This entry belongs to a study of control samples from healthy donors and cancer patients. The protocol was immunoSEQ multiplex PCR, while the TCRdb copy is restricted to in-frame clones and leaves out a portion. The profile shows just over 150,000 clones, approximately 94% of them singletons. The V gene lost 2 bases and the J gene lost 0 bases, with 11 bases spanning the gap. This CDR3 comprises 16 residues. Germline CDR1 and CDR2: MNHEY and SVGEGT. The V and J genes are TRBV6-2 or TRBV6-3 and TRBJ2-4; TRBD2 might be the D (5 bases). The specimen sequenced was blood. The clonotype originates from a woman in her 40s in good health. CDR3 amino acids: CASSYEGNLAKNIQYF. As DNA, the CDR3 is TGTGCCAGCAGTTACGAGGGCAACTTAGCCAAAAACATTCAGTACTTC.